This T cell receptor (beta chain) was sequenced during a study of Tregs in tolerant kidney transplant recipients. Whole-study findings and limits: Biological reproducibility was not directly addressed in this study.

Thawed PBMCs were rested overnight at 37°C with 200 IU/ml IL-2 before regulatory T cell sorting. TCRdb's table, derived via immunoSEQ multiplex PCR, lists solely in-frame clones and lacks some. The sample lists approximately 43,000 clones; roughly nine tenths were seen once. A word on this clone: Its target is unknown.

There are 13 residues in the CDR3. Germline V gene lookup returns CDR1 SGHTS and CDR2 YDEGEE. V was trimmed by 2 bases and J by 11 bases, leaving 16 bases between them. V and J are TRBV5-8 and TRBJ1-1; no clear D gene. The specimen sequenced was Tregs from blood. This TCR was recovered from a human donor in good health. CDR3 region: CASSLAVPPTAFF. The DNA of the CDR3 is TGTGCCAGCAGCTTAGCCGTCCCGCCGACCGCTTTCTTT.